This T cell receptor beta chain came from a study of blood T cells in healthy people across ages. Overall study results and limits: The fall in TCR beta diversity per million T cells was roughly linear with age.

The J segment lost 2 bases and the V segment lost 4 bases, leaving 4 bases of the junction unmatched. The CDR3 sequence is 15 residues long. Germline lookup yields CDR1 MNHNS and CDR2 SASEGT. Total RNA extracted from each sample amounted to at least 5 micrograms. Sample-barcoded 5' priming and a J-beta primer mix drove a second PCR of roughly 7 to 11 cycles. TCRdb called the 5' RACE reads again in MiXCR, with one record for every CDR3 protein. Found here are fewer than 1.5 million distinct CDR3 sequences, around two fifths of them singletons; the top ten hold 6.5% to 10%. This clonotype has just a few counts. No antigen is known for it.

Sequences were obtained from blood. The sequence derives from a woman aged 18-29 years in good health. V and J are TRBV6-1 and TRBJ2-5; TRBD1 agrees at 10 bases. CDR3 coding DNA: TGTGCCAGCAGTGGGGACAGGGGAATTCAAGAGACCCAGTACTTC. Protein sequence: CASSGDRGIQETQYF.